These T cell receptor beta chains were read from a single sample in a study of T-cell memory formation after mild COVID-19. TCRdb used MiXCR to reprocess the 5' RACE reads, holding one entry per CDR3 protein. Of around 260,000 distinct CDR3 sequences detected, about 16% appear once; the ten largest clones hold 22%. Source material: PBMCs or a T cell subset sorted from them (not recorded which). The receptors shown here come from a man aged 18 to 30 who had mild COVID-19 (a few samples of this study predate the infection). Cell type and time point are not known. CDR3s include the opening cysteine and the closing phenylalanine or tryptophan. A D gene is named only where the DNA matches it firmly. The size entry is marked missing in some rows and otherwise reads once, few, many or a size class.

D	size	V	J	length	DNA	CDR3
NA	few	TRBV28	TRBJ2-6	14	TGTGCCAGCACTGCGAACTCTGGGGCCAACGTCCTGACTTTC	CASTANSGANVLTF
NA	few	TRBV5-1	TRBJ1-1	13	TGCGCCAGCAGCAATGGACAGCCGAAAGAAGCTTTCTTT	CASSNGQPKEAFF
TRBD1	NA	TRBV7-8	TRBJ2-1	12	TGTGCCAGCAGCTCACAGGGGATGGAGCAGTTCTTC	CASSSQGMEQFF
TRBD1	few	TRBV7-9	TRBJ1-4	17	TGTGCCAGCAGCTACACCCTACAGGGGGCAACTAATGAAAAACTGTTTTTT	CASSYTLQGATNEKLFF
NA	few	TRBV20-1	TRBJ2-5	11	TGTGGGGGGTGGTACCAAGAGACCCAGTACTTC	CGGWYQETQYF
TRBD1	few	TRBV27	TRBJ1-2	14	TGTGCCAGCAGTTTTGGGGACAGGGGACATGGCTACACCTTC	CASSFGDRGHGYTF
NA	NA	TRBV20-1	TRBJ2-7	12	TGCAGTGCTCGGGACCAGCCCCACGAGCAGTACTTC	CSARDQPHEQYF
NA	many	TRBV7-9	TRBJ1-1	14	TGTGCCAGCAGCTCACAGGGTGGAGACACTGAAGCTTTCTTT	CASSSQGGDTEAFF
TRBD1	few	TRBV24-1	TRBJ2-1	17	TGTGCCACCAGTGACTCCGACGGACAGGGGAGGGACAATGAGCAGTTCTTC	CATSDSDGQGRDNEQFF
NA	NA	TRBV4-1	TRBJ1-4	12	TGCGCCAGCAGCCGTGGCCGGGAAAAACTGTTTTTT	CASSRGREKLFF
NA	NA	TRBV15	TRBJ1-2	15	TGTGCCACCAGCAGAGGCTCGGTGTCGGAGTATGGCTACACCTTC	CATSRGSVSEYGYTF
TRBD1	once	TRBV7-3	TRBJ2-3	16	TGTGCCAGCAACCTTACGACAGGGGATAGCACAGATACGCAGTATTTT	CASNLTTGDSTDTQYF
TRBD1	NA	TRBV6-5	TRBJ1-6	15	TGTGCCAGCAGTTACAGGGACAGGGGGGATTCACCCCTCCACTTT	CASSYRDRGDSPLHF
NA	NA	TRBV4-3	TRBJ1-1	13	TGCGCCAGCAGCCCGTTTTTACAGGGTGAAGCTTTCTTT	CASSPFLQGEAFF
NA	NA	TRBV27	TRBJ1-5	15	TGTGCCAGCAGTTTCTTGATGGGTCCGTATGAGGCCCAGCATTTT	CASSFLMGPYEAQHF
TRBD1	few	TRBV9	TRBJ2-3	17	TGTGCCAGCAGCGTAGACCCCGGGACAGGGGGGACAGATACGCAGTATTTT	CASSVDPGTGGTDTQYF
NA	few	TRBV12-3/TRBV12-4	TRBJ2-5	13	TGTGCCAGCAGTTTGAAGTCACCGAAGACCCAGTACTTC	CASSLKSPKTQYF
NA	NA	TRBV18	TRBJ2-1	14	TGTGCCAGCTCACCCGAACAGGGCCTGGGTGAGCAGTTCTTC	CASSPEQGLGEQFF
NA	few	TRBV15	TRBJ1-1	16	TGTGCCACCAGCAGGGACAGATTATTTAGTAATACTGAAGCTTTCTTT	CATSRDRLFSNTEAFF
TRBD1	NA	TRBV24-1	TRBJ1-2	16	TGTGCCACCAGTCCCAATACGGGACAGCCGTTCTCCGGCTACACCTTC	CATSPNTGQPFSGYTF
NA	few	TRBV5-1	TRBJ1-2	14	TGCGCCAGCAGCTTGGAGGGGAAGGACTATGGCTACACCTTC	CASSLEGKDYGYTF